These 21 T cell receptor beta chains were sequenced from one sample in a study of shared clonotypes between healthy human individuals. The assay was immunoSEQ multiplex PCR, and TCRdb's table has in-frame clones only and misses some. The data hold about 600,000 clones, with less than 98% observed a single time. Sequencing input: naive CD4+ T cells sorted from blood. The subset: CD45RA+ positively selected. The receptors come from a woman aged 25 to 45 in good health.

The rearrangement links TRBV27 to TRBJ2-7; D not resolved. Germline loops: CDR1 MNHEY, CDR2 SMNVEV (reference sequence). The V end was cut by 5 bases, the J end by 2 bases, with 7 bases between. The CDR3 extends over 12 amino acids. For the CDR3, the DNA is TGTGCCAGCAGTCCCGGTACCTACGAGCAGTACTTC. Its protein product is CASSPGTYEQYF.

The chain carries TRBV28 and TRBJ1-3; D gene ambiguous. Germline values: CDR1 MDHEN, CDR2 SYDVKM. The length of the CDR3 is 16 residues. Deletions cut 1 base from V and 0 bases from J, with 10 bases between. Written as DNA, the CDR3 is TGTGCCAGCAGTTTATATGGACGGCGCTCTGGAAACACCATATATTTT. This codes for CASSLYGRRSGNTIYF.

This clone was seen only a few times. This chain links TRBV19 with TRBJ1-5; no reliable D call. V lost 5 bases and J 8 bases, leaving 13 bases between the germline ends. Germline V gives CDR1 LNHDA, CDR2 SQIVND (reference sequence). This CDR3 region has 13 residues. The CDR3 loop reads CASSPDLREPQHF. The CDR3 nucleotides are TGTGCCAGTAGTCCGGACCTTAGGGAGCCCCAGCATTTT.

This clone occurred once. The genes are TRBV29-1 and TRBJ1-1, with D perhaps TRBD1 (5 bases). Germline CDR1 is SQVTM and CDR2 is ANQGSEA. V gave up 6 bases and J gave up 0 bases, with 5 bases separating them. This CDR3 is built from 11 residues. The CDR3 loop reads CSVGVNTEAFF. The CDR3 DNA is TGCAGCGTGGGGGTGAACACTGAAGCTTTCTTT.

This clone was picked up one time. CDR3 sequence: CASSLEGAVPYEQYF. In DNA form, the CDR3 reads TGTGCCAGCAGCTTGGAAGGGGCCGTCCCCTACGAGCAGTACTTC. The chain employs TRBV5-8 and TRBJ2-7, with a weak D call TRBD1 (5 bases). In germline, CDR1 is SGHTS, CDR2 YDEGEE. The CDR3 loop spans 15 amino acids. V was trimmed by 0 bases and J by 2 bases, leaving 12 bases between them.

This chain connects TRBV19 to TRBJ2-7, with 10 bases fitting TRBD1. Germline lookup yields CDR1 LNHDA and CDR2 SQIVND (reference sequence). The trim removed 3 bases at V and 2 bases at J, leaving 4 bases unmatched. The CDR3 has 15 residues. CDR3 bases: TGTGCCAGTAGTATGCCCGGGACAGGGGCCTACGAGCAGTACTTC. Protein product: CASSMPGTGAYEQYF. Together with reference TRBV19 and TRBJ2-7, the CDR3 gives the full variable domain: DGGITQSPKYLFRKEGQNVTLSCEQNLNHDAMYWYRQDPGQGLRLIYYSQIVNDFQKGDIAEGYSVSREKKESFPLTVTSAQKNPTAFYLCASSMPGTGAYEQYFGPGTRLTVT.

DNA of the CDR3: TGTGCCAGCAGTTTAGGGACAGGGGCGGACGAGCAGTACTTC. The encoded protein is CASSLGTGADEQYF. V usage is TRBV28 and J usage is TRBJ2-7; 10 bases agree with TRBD1. Unmatched junction bases numbered 3, after V lost 2 bases and J lost 5 bases. CDR1 and CDR2 (germline): MDHEN, SYDVKM. The CDR3 is made up of 14 amino acids.

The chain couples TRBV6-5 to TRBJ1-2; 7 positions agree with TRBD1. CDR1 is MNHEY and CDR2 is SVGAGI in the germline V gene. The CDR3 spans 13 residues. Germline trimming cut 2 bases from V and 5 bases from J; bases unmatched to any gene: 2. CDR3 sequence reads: CASSYKQGYGYTF. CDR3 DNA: TGTGCCAGCAGTTACAAACAGGGGTATGGCTACACCTTC.

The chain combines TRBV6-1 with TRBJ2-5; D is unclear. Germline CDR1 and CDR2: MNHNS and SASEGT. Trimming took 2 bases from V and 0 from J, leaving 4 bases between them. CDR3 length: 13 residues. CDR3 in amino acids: CASSEPNQETQYF. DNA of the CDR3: TGTGCCAGCAGTGAACCTAACCAAGAGACCCAGTACTTC.

CDR3 DNA sequence: TGCGCCAGCAGCCCCGGACTCCCAGGGTATGAGCAGTTCTTC. Translated, it gives CASSPGLPGYEQFF. The gene calls are TRBV5-1 and TRBJ2-1; D could derive from TRBD1 or TRBD2 (5 bases each). The V gene's germline CDR1 is SGHRS and CDR2 YFSETQ. V was trimmed by 4 bases and J by 8 bases, leaving 16 bases between them. This CDR3 contains 14 residues.

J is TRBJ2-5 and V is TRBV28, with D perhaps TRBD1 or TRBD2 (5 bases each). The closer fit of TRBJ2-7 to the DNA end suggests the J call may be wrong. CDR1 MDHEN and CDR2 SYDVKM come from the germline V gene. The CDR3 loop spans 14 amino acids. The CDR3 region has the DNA TGTGCCAGCAGCCGCTCCGGGGCGAGGCTCGAGCAGTACTTC. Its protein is CASSRSGARLEQYF.

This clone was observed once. CDR3 DNA sequence: TGTGCCAGCAGCCAAAGACAGGGGGTGAACACTGAAGCTTTCTTT. Amino acid sequence: CASSQRQGVNTEAFF. This chain links TRBV11-2 with TRBJ1-1; 9 nucleotides match TRBD1. Germline V gives CDR1 SGHAT, CDR2 FQNNGV. The CDR3 has 15 residues. J gave up 0 bases and V 5 bases, and 4 bases lay outside the gene matches.

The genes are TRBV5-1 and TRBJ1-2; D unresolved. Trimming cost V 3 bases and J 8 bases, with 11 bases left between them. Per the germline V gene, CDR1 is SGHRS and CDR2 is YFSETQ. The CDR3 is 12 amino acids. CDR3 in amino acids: CASSSTGRGYTF. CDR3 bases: TGCGCCAGCAGCTCTACCGGGAGGGGCTACACCTTC.

The CDR3 DNA follows: TGTGCCAGCAGCGCCTCGGGACAGGAAGGCGCTAACTATGGCTACACCTTC. As protein: CASSASGQEGANYGYTF. The V gene is TRBV28, the J gene TRBJ1-2, with 8 nucleotides matching TRBD1. V lost 6 bases, J lost 0 bases, and 12 bases stayed unmatched. Germline CDR1 is MDHEN and CDR2 is SYDVKM. The CDR3 contains 17 residues.

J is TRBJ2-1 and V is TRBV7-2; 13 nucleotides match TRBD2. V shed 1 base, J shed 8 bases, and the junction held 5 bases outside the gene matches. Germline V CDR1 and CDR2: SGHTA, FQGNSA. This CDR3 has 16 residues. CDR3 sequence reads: CASSLGGTSGIYEQFF. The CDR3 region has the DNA TGTGCCAGCAGCTTAGGTGGGACTAGCGGGATTTATGAGCAGTTCTTC.

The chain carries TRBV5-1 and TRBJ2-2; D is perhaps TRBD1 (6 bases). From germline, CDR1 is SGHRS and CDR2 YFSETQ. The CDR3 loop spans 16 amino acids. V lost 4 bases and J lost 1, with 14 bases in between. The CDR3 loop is CASSTADSLNTGELFF. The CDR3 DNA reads TGCGCCAGCAGCACCGCGGACAGCCTGAACACCGGGGAGCTGTTTTTT.

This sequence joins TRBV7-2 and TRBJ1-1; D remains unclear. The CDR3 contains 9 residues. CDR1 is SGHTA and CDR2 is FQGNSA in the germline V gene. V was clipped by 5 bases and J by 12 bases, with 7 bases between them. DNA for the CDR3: TGTGCCAGCAGCATTCCACCTTTCTTT. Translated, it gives CASSIPPFF.

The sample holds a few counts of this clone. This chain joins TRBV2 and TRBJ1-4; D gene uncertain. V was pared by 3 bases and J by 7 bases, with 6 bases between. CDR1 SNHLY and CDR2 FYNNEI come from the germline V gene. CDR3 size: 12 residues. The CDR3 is CASSEESEKLFF. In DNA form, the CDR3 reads TGTGCCAGCAGTGAGGAGAGTGAAAAACTGTTTTTT.

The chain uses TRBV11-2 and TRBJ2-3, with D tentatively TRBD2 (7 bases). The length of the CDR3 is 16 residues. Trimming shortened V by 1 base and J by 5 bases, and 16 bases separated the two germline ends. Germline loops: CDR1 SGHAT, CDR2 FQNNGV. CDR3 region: CASSLGGGASGDTQYF. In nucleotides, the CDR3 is TGTGCCAGCAGCTTAGGGGGGGGCGCATCGGGAGATACGCAGTATTTT.

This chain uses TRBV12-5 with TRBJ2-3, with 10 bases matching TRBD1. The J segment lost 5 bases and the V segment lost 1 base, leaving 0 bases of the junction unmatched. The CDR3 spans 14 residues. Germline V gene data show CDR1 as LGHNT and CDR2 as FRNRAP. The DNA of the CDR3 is TGTGCTAGTGGTTTGGGGACAGGGGGAGATACGCAGTATTTT. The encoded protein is CASGLGTGGDTQYF.

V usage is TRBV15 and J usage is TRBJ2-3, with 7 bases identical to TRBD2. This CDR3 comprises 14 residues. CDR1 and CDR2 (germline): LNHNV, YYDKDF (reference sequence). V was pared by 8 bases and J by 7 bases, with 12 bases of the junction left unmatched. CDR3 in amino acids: CATRPGGEGHTQYF. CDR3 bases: TGTGCCACCCGGCCTGGAGGGGAGGGCCATACGCAGTATTTT.